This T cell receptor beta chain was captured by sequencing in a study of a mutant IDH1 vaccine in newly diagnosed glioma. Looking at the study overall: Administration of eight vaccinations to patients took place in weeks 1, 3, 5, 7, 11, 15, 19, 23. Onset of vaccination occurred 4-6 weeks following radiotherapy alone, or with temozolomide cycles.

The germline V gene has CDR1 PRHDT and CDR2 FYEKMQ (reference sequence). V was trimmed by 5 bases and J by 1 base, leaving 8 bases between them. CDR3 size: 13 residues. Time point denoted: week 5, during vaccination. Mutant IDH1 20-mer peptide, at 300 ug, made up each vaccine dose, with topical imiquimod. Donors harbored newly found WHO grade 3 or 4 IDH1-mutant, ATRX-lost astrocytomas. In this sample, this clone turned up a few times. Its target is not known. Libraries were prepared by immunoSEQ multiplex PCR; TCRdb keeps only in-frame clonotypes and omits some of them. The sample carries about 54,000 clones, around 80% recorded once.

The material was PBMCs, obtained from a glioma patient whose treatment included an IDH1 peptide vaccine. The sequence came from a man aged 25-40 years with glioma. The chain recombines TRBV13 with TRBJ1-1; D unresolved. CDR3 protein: CASSLQSNTEAFF. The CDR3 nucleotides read TGTGCCAGCAGCCTCCAGTCGAACACTGAAGCTTTCTTT.